Following are 17 T cell receptor beta chains from one sample sequenced in a study of PD-1 blockade in classical Hodgkin lymphoma (dated by TCRdb to 2020 to 2022). The time point label here, explained by the study, means: cycle 4 day 1 (C4D1), after around six weeks of nivolumab. Every trial patient had relapsed following autologous stem cell transplantation, and prior brentuximab vedotin exposure was what differed among cohorts A, B and C. The library relied on the immunoSEQ multiplex PCR assay. The source is immuneACCESS, and TCRdb retained only in-frame sequences with V and J called. Part of the clones is not carried over; for the studies checked, unresolved V genes explain less than half of this, and the remainder is unexplained. This sample comprises some 86,000 clones, approximately 90% of them detected only once. The ten largest make up around 2.9% of the sample. This specimen consisted of peripheral blood mononuclear cells (PBMCs), obtained before the fourth cycle of nivolumab. These receptors all stem from a human donor with classical Hodgkin lymphoma.

The chain has TRBV7-2 and TRBJ2-2; TRBD2 is a possible D gene (5 bases). V was pared by 5 bases and J by 7 bases, with 20 bases between. In germline, CDR1 is SGHTA, CDR2 FQGNSA. The CDR3 has 16 amino acids. This CDR3 is CASSAKDPGMVGELFF. In DNA, the CDR3 is TGTGCCAGCAGCGCCAAGGACCCGGGAATGGTCGGGGAGCTGTTTTTT.

This clone appeared once. This chain joins TRBV4-2 and TRBJ2-7; D is possibly TRBD2 (5 bases). The CDR3 has 16 residues. Germline CDR1 LGHNA, CDR2 YNFKEQ. With 5 bases removed from V and 1 base from J, the gap between germline ends came to 18 bases. DNA for the CDR3: TGTGCCAGCAGCGAAACCGAAGCGGTGGTTTCCTACGAGCAGTACTTC. Its translation is CASSETEAVVSYEQYF.

The J gene is TRBJ2-2, the V gene TRBV5-5, with TRBD2 matching 9 bases. This CDR3 comprises 15 residues. Looked up from germline, CDR1 is SGHKS and CDR2 is YYEKEE (reference sequence). With 2 bases clipped from V and 1 base from J, the junction kept 0 bases outside the gene matches. In nucleotides, the CDR3 is TGTGCCAGCAGCTTTAGCGGGGGGAACACCGGGGAGCTGTTTTTT. Translated, it gives CASSFSGGNTGELFF. The full variable domain, in which reference TRBV5-5 and TRBJ2-2 provide the parts outside the CDR3, is DAGVTQSPTHLIKTRGQQVTLRCSPISGHKSVSWYQQVLGQGPQFIFQYYEKEERGRGNFPDRFSARQFPNYSSELNVNALLLGDSALYLCASSFSGGNTGELFFGEGSRLTVL.

CDR3: CASSKRQDNSPLHF. Written as DNA, the CDR3 is TGTGCCAGCAGCAAGCGACAGGATAATTCACCCCTCCACTTT. The V call is TRBV9, the J call TRBJ1-6; D is perhaps TRBD1 (6 bases). CDR3 length: 14 amino acids. The V end was cut by 4 bases, the J end by 5 bases, with 10 bases between. CDR1 SGDLS and CDR2 YYNGEE come from the germline V gene. Combining the CDR3 with reference TRBV9 and TRBJ1-6 gives the whole variable domain DSGVTQTPKHLITATGQRVTLRCSPRSGDLSVYWYQQSLDQGLQFLIQYYNGEERAKGNILERFSAQQFPDLHSELNLSSLELGDSALYFCASSKRQDNSPLHFGNGTRLTVT.

This sequence joins TRBV30 and TRBJ1-1; possibly TRBD1 for D (5 bases). This CDR3 spans 16 amino acids. V was trimmed by 0 bases and J by 4 bases, leaving 18 bases between them. CDR1 and CDR2 (germline): GTSNPN, SVGIG (reference sequence). The CDR3 reads CAWSVPRWRGVTEAFF. CDR3 bases: TGTGCCTGGAGTGTGCCTAGGTGGAGAGGGGTCACTGAAGCTTTCTTT.

The rearrangement joins TRBV5-5 to TRBJ1-5, with D unresolved. CDR1 and CDR2 (germline): SGHKS, YYEKEE (reference sequence). Trimming left V 3 bases short and J 4 bases short, with 14 bases between. This CDR3 has 15 amino acids. CDR3 in amino acids: CASSWGWNINQPQHF. The CDR3 coding sequence is TGTGCCAGCAGCTGGGGATGGAACATTAATCAGCCCCAGCATTTT.

This chain connects TRBV7-7 to TRBJ2-3; 9 nucleotides agree with TRBD2. The germline V gene has CDR1 SSHAT and CDR2 FNYEAQ (reference sequence). J was trimmed by 6 bases and V by 4 bases; bases with no gene match: 5. CDR3 length equals 14 residues. As DNA, the CDR3 is TGTGCCAGCAGCTCGAGCGGGGGGCGGGATACGCAGTATTTT. Encoded protein: CASSSSGGRDTQYF.

The chain recombines TRBV6-1 with TRBJ2-1; TRBD2 matches 7 bases. Germline V gene lookup returns CDR1 MNHNS and CDR2 SASEGT. V lost 4 bases to trimming and J lost 2 bases; unmatched junction nucleotides: 8. This CDR3 has 16 residues. CDR3 DNA: TGTGCCAGCAGTGTTCTAAGCGGGGCCACCTACAATGAGCAGTTCTTC. Translated, it gives CASSVLSGATYNEQFF.

The genes are TRBV9 and TRBJ1-3, with a possible D match to TRBD1 (6 bases). Germline CDR1 reads SGDLS; CDR2 reads YYNGEE. The CDR3 totals 13 residues. V gave up 4 bases and J gave up 7 bases, with 12 bases separating them. The CDR3 protein is CASSPGVGNTIYF. The CDR3 DNA follows: TGTGCCAGCAGCCCAGGGGTAGGCAACACCATATATTTT.

This chain links TRBV9 with TRBJ1-1, with a weak D call TRBD1 (5 bases). Germline CDR1 SGDLS, CDR2 YYNGEE. The V end was cut by 0 bases, the J end by 4 bases, with 13 bases between. The CDR3 covers 15 residues. CDR3 region: CASSVDGWGVTEAFF. CDR3 nucleotide sequence: TGTGCCAGCAGCGTAGATGGGTGGGGCGTCACTGAAGCTTTCTTT.

This chain links TRBV14 with TRBJ1-2, with 7 bases aligning to TRBD1. Germline V gene lookup returns CDR1 SGHDN and CDR2 FVKESK. The ends lost 3 bases at V and 0 bases at J; junction bases unmatched: 10. There are 17 residues in the CDR3. Written as DNA, the CDR3 is TGTGCCAGCAGCCACCTAACAGGGGTCCAAGCTAACTATGGCTACACCTTC. Residues: CASSHLTGVQANYGYTF.

This sequence joins TRBV7-3 and TRBJ2-5; 9 nucleotides line up with TRBD1. Per the germline V gene, CDR1 is SGHTA and CDR2 is FQGTGA. The V segment lost 3 bases and the J segment 5 bases; nucleotides outside the gene matches: 4. The CDR3 extends over 14 amino acids. The CDR3 sequence is CASSFGQGRETQYF. The CDR3 nucleotides are TGTGCCAGCAGCTTCGGACAGGGGAGGGAGACCCAGTACTTC.

The chain carries TRBV19 and TRBJ2-1; D tentatively fits TRBD1 or TRBD2 (5 bases each). V gave up 1 base and J gave up 7 bases, with 8 bases separating them. Germline lookup yields CDR1 LNHDA and CDR2 SQIVND (reference sequence). The CDR3 extends over 13 amino acids. CDR3 protein: CASSIGGVNEQFF. For the CDR3, the DNA is TGTGCCAGTAGTATAGGAGGGGTGAATGAGCAGTTCTTC.

The V gene is TRBV7-6, the J gene TRBJ2-3; 7 bases line up with TRBD1. V lost 4 bases, J lost 0 bases, and 1 base stayed unmatched. The CDR3 covers 14 residues. Germline V gene lookup returns CDR1 SGHVS and CDR2 FNYEAQ. The chain's CDR3 is CASSSTGSTDTQYF. The CDR3 DNA reads TGTGCCAGCAGCTCGACAGGGAGCACAGATACGCAGTATTTT.

CDR3 amino acids: CASSVDGMGEKLFF. CDR3 in DNA: TGTGCCAGCAGCGTAGACGGGATGGGGGAAAAACTGTTTTTT. This chain connects TRBV9 to TRBJ1-4; no firm D call. V was trimmed by 0 bases and J by 8 bases, leaving 11 bases between them. Germline V lookup: CDR1 SGDLS, CDR2 YYNGEE. The CDR3 runs to 14 residues.

The chain uses TRBV10-3 and TRBJ2-3; D not certain. The CDR3 consists of 13 residues. The germline V gene encodes CDR1 ENHRY and CDR2 SYGVKD. Trimming left V 0 bases short and J 2 bases short, with 3 bases between. This CDR3 reads CAISESFTDTQYF. Here the CDR3 DNA reads TGTGCCATCAGTGAGTCTTTCACAGATACGCAGTATTTT.

The V gene is TRBV7-9, the J gene TRBJ1-1; D gene uncertain. Germline CDR1 reads SEHNR; CDR2 reads FQNEAQ (reference sequence). The CDR3 is made up of 13 amino acids. Trimming took 1 base from V and 4 from J, leaving 7 bases between them. The CDR3 bases are TGTGCCAGCAGCTTAGAAGGCACCACTGAAGCTTTCTTT. Amino acid sequence: CASSLEGTTEAFF.